A single sample is the source of the 19 T cell receptor beta chains below, sequenced in a study of blood T cell repertoires in COVID-19. Some clones are missing from TCRdb's copy, which holds only in-frame ones; the method was immunoSEQ multiplex PCR. The table records approximately 87,000 clones, more than 85% of them present only once. Source material: peripheral blood. These receptors were obtained from a man between 65 and 85 years old with active or convalescent COVID-19.

In its sample, this clone was seen once. The gene calls are TRBV19 and TRBJ2-3; D uncertain. V shed 1 base and J shed 8 bases, with 19 bases lying between them. The CDR3 is 16 amino acids. Per germline, CDR1 LNHDA and CDR2 SQIVND (reference sequence). The CDR3 DNA reads as TGTGCCAGTAGTATAGGCCTAGGCGACTCTGGTGGTACGCAGTATTTT. Protein product: CASSIGLGDSGGTQYF.

The chain carries TRBV7-9 and TRBJ2-1; TRBD2 might be the D (6 bases). CDR1 and CDR2 (germline): SEHNR, FQNEAQ (reference sequence). V was shortened by 4 bases and J by 3 bases, with 13 bases between the two germline ends. The CDR3 is 15 residues long. CDR3 sequence: CASSSPGLSYNEQFF. The CDR3 DNA sequence: TGTGCCAGCAGCTCTCCGGGACTTAGCTACAATGAGCAGTTCTTC.

The chain has TRBV6-1 and TRBJ1-2; D remains unclear. The CDR3 totals 13 residues. Germline assignment: CDR1 MNHNS and CDR2 SASEGT. The ends were cut back, 8 bases at V and 4 bases at J, with 14 bases in the middle. In DNA form, the CDR3 reads TGTGCCAGCGTTACTGCTGCCTCCTATGGCTACACCTTC. It translates to CASVTAASYGYTF.

This chain connects TRBV30 to TRBJ2-2, with 10 bases identical to TRBD1. Trimming took 4 bases from V and 6 from J; bases not matched to a gene: 5. This CDR3 contains 14 residues. The germline gives CDR1 GTSNPN, CDR2 SVGIG (reference sequence). The chain's CDR3 is CAWKGTGVPGELFF. DNA of the CDR3: TGTGCCTGGAAAGGGACAGGGGTTCCCGGGGAGCTGTTTTTT.

The rearrangement joins TRBV30 to TRBJ1-1; a weak D match, TRBD1 (6 bases). Germline loops: CDR1 GTSNPN, CDR2 SVGIG (reference sequence). The CDR3 runs to 15 residues. V was pared by 3 bases and J by 0 bases, with 14 bases between. CDR3 loop: CAWRHRGALNTEAFF. The CDR3 DNA reads as TGTGCCTGGAGGCATCGGGGGGCCCTGAACACTGAAGCTTTCTTT.

The chain links TRBV28 to TRBJ2-7; maybe TRBD1 (5 bases). V was pared by 5 bases and J by 10 bases, with 24 bases between. The CDR3 is 15 residues long. Per germline, CDR1 MDHEN and CDR2 SYDVKM. CDR3 protein: CASSPTGGRDPKQYF. DNA for the CDR3: TGTGCCAGCAGTCCAACAGGTGGCAGGGATCCGAAACAGTACTTC.

A note on this clone: At the DNA level, this CDR3 is encoded by other sequences in the same sample as well. The V call is TRBV28, the J call TRBJ2-5, with D perhaps TRBD1 (6 bases). CDR1 and CDR2 (germline): MDHEN, SYDVKM. This CDR3 has 14 residues. Trimming took off 4 bases at V and 2 bases at J, with 11 bases between the two ends. The CDR3 coding sequence is TGTGCCAGCAGTTCCCCCGACAGGCAAGAGACCCAGTACTTC. Protein: CASSSPDRQETQYF.

The rearrangement joins TRBV27 to TRBJ2-1, with a weak D call TRBD1 (6 bases). Germline V gene lookup returns CDR1 MNHEY and CDR2 SMNVEV (reference sequence). V was trimmed by 2 bases and J by 9 bases, leaving 14 bases between them. This CDR3 spans 14 amino acids. The CDR3 here is CASSLGYRGTEQFF. CDR3 DNA sequence: TGTGCCAGCAGTTTAGGGTATAGGGGGACTGAGCAGTTCTTC.

The V and J genes are TRBV30 and TRBJ1-5; tentatively, D is TRBD1 (5 bases). The CDR3 spans 13 residues. The germline gives CDR1 GTSNPN, CDR2 SVGIG (reference sequence). The V and J ends lost 0 bases and 9 bases respectively, with 12 bases between them. The CDR3 nucleotides are TGTGCCTGGAGTGTAGACAGTTTAGGGCCCCAGCATTTT. Translation: CAWSVDSLGPQHF.

This clone appeared a few times. This chain links TRBV6-2 or TRBV6-3 with TRBJ1-5; D gene uncertain. The CDR3 covers 15 residues. Germline CDR1 reads MNHEY; CDR2 reads SVGEGT. Deletions cut 0 bases from V and 7 bases from J, with 13 bases between. The CDR3 region is CASSYSFRDGQPQHF. The CDR3 bases are TGTGCCAGCAGTTACTCTTTTCGGGATGGGCAGCCCCAGCATTTT.

The V gene is TRBV9, the J gene TRBJ2-7; 12 bases match TRBD1. CDR3 length: 16 residues. Trimming removed 2 bases from V and 7 bases from J; junction bases left unmatched: 10. Germline values: CDR1 SGDLS, CDR2 YYNGEE. The CDR3 reads CASSVEPGQGAREQYF. In DNA form, the CDR3 reads TGTGCCAGCAGCGTCGAACCGGGACAGGGGGCGCGGGAGCAGTACTTC.

V gene TRBV6-1 combines with J gene TRBJ1-1; D gene ambiguous. The V gene's germline CDR1 is MNHNS and CDR2 SASEGT. This CDR3 is 16 amino acids long. With 0 bases removed from V and 5 bases from J, the gap between germline ends came to 16 bases. The CDR3 nucleotides are TGTGCCAGCAGTGAAGCGGTGGCCCTAGGAGGGACTGAAGCTTTCTTT. Translating it yields CASSEAVALGGTEAFF.

The chain is built from TRBV3-1 (or the pseudogene TRBV3-2) and TRBJ2-6, with D unresolved. CDR3 length: 18 residues. Germline loops: CDR1 LGHDT, CDR2 YNNKEL (reference sequence). V was clipped by 2 bases and J by 0 bases, with 14 bases between them. The CDR3 loop reads CASSQIGLWSSGANVLTF. The CDR3 DNA sequence: TGTGCCAGCAGCCAAATAGGTCTGTGGAGCTCTGGGGCCAACGTCCTGACTTTC.

The gene calls are TRBV7-9 and TRBJ2-1; D is undetermined. From germline, CDR1 is SEHNR and CDR2 FQNEAQ (reference sequence). The CDR3 length is 13 residues. V was trimmed by 1 base and J by 6 bases, leaving 7 bases between them. The CDR3 loop reads CASSLGSVNEQFF. CDR3 nucleotides: TGTGCCAGCAGCTTAGGATCAGTCAATGAGCAGTTCTTC.

This rearrangement joins TRBV6-5 to TRBJ1-4; a possible D gene is TRBD1 (5 bases). The germline CDR1 and CDR2 sequences are MNHEY and SVGAGI. With 6 bases removed from V and 0 bases from J, the gap between germline ends came to 8 bases. This CDR3 contains 14 residues. The CDR3 DNA sequence: TGTGCCAGCAGCGCAGGGCCAACTAATGAAAAACTGTTTTTT. Protein product: CASSAGPTNEKLFF.

The V gene is TRBV2, the J gene TRBJ2-7, with 7 bases lining up with TRBD2. V lost 8 bases to trimming and J lost 3 bases; unmatched junction nucleotides: 4. The CDR3 is 12 residues long. Germline-derived CDR1 and CDR2 are SNHLY and FYNNEI. CDR3 bases: TGTGCCAGCGCCGGGAGGAGCTACGAGCAGTACTTC. Protein product: CASAGRSYEQYF.

The chain's CDR3 is CASSSGRGNEQFF. The CDR3 DNA sequence: TGCGCCAGCAGCTCGGGTCGCGGGAATGAGCAGTTCTTC. The chain joins TRBV5-1 to TRBJ2-1; tentatively, D is TRBD2 (5 bases). Per germline, CDR1 SGHRS and CDR2 YFSETQ. The germline V and J ends were trimmed by 3 bases and 7 bases, with 11 bases remaining between them. This CDR3 is 13 amino acids long.

The chain combines TRBV30 with TRBJ2-3; 10 nucleotides agree with TRBD2. This CDR3 spans 14 amino acids. Germline V lookup: CDR1 GTSNPN, CDR2 SVGIG (reference sequence). V shed 4 bases and J 3 bases; nucleotides not matched to a gene: 4. The CDR3 bases are TGTGCCTGGAACCCTAGCGGGAGAACAGATACGCAGTATTTT. Its protein product is CAWNPSGRTDTQYF.

The V and J genes are TRBV19 and TRBJ1-5, with D maybe TRBD1 (5 bases). The V end lost 1 base, the J end lost 2 bases, and 9 bases lay between the germline ends. CDR3 size: 15 residues. CDR1 LNHDA and CDR2 SQIVND come from the germline V gene (reference sequence). CDR3 region: CASSIGGGGNQPQHF. CDR3 nucleotide sequence: TGTGCCAGTAGTATAGGCGGGGGAGGCAATCAGCCCCAGCATTTT.